These 28 T cell receptor beta chains were all obtained from the same sample, sequenced in a study of T cell responses to AZD1222 COVID-19 vaccine (dated by TCRdb to about 2021). The method was the immunoSEQ multiplex PCR assay. TCRdb took over this immuneACCESS table, retaining in-frame rearrangements with V and J assigned. Such tables are incomplete; in checked studies, under half of the missing clones stem from an unresolved V gene, and the remainder is unexplained. The sample table records 130,000 to 150,000 clones; just over 90% of these occur just once. Roughly 3.2% of the sample lies in the top ten. The time point label, read with the paper, signifies: baseline before first vaccination. The specimen comprised peripheral blood, sampled on day 0 of AZD1222 vaccination. All receptors come from an adult in good health.

CDR3 amino acids: CASSLGAGGYYGYTF. The CDR3 DNA reads as TGCGCCAGCAGCTTGGGGGCAGGGGGGTACTATGGCTACACCTTC. This chain joins TRBV5-1 and TRBJ1-2; the match to TRBD1 covers 7 bases. V dropped 0 bases and J dropped 3; count of bases not matched to a gene: 5. CDR3 length: 15 residues. Germline V gives CDR1 SGHRS, CDR2 YFSETQ.

The genes are TRBV7-9 and TRBJ2-5, with TRBD2 identical over 7 bases. The germline V gene has CDR1 SEHNR and CDR2 FQNEAQ (reference sequence). V dropped 4 bases and J dropped 5; count of bases not matched to a gene: 13. The CDR3 contains 16 residues. CDR3 sequence (DNA): TGTGCCAGCAGCTCAGGTCCCGCGGGAGAAGGGGAGACCCAGTACTTC. This sequence encodes CASSSGPAGEGETQYF.

This rearrangement joins TRBV19 to TRBJ2-5, with 11 bases identical to TRBD2. CDR3 length: 18 amino acids. Germline-derived CDR1 and CDR2 are LNHDA and SQIVND (reference sequence). The V segment lost 5 bases and the J segment 5 bases; nucleotides outside the gene matches: 16. For the CDR3, the DNA is TGTGCCAGTAGTCCCCGAGGGATAGCGGGAGGGCCTAGGGAGACCCAGTACTTC. Protein sequence: CASSPRGIAGGPRETQYF.

This chain connects TRBV7-2 to TRBJ1-3; maybe TRBD1 (5 bases). From germline, CDR1 is SGHTA and CDR2 FQGNSA. The CDR3 has 15 residues. Trimming shortened V by 1 base and J by 0 bases, and 7 bases separated the two germline ends. CDR3: CASSLGGASGNTIYF. The CDR3 DNA reads TGTGCCAGCAGCTTAGGTGGGGCCTCTGGAAACACCATATATTTT.

The rearrangement uses TRBV30 and TRBJ1-6; the match to TRBD1 covers 7 bases. V lost 4 bases and J lost 2; bases outside the gene matches: 8. The CDR3 covers 16 residues. Per the germline V gene, CDR1 is GTSNPN and CDR2 is SVGIG (reference sequence). The CDR3 protein is CAWTPTGWPYNSPLHF. The CDR3 coding sequence is TGTGCCTGGACACCGACAGGGTGGCCCTATAATTCACCCCTCCACTTT.

The rearrangement joins TRBV3-1 (or the pseudogene TRBV3-2) to TRBJ2-7, with TRBD2 identical over 8 bases. Trimming cost V 11 bases and J 5 bases; bases outside gene matches: 17. The CDR3 length is 15 residues. Germline-derived CDR1 and CDR2 are LGHDT and YNNKEL (reference sequence). CDR3 sequence (DNA): TGTGCCCGCCGCCCGGGGGGGGGCCGGGGCCACGAGCAGTACTTC. Encoded protein: CARRPGGGRGHEQYF.

This sequence joins TRBV19 and TRBJ1-2, with D maybe TRBD1 (5 bases). Trimming removed 3 bases from V and 3 bases from J, with 11 bases in between. CDR3 length equals 14 residues. Germline CDR1 reads LNHDA; CDR2 reads SQIVND (reference sequence). Here the CDR3 DNA reads TGTGCCAGTAGTATTGGGGGGGGAGACTATGGCTACACCTTC. Its protein product is CASSIGGGDYGYTF.

The count of this clone is one. The chain combines TRBV9 with TRBJ1-1; D remains ambiguous. Germline V gene sequence: CDR1 SGDLS, CDR2 YYNGEE. This CDR3 region has 15 residues. V lost 0 bases, J lost 0 bases, and 9 bases lay in between. In DNA form, the CDR3 reads TGTGCCAGCAGCGTAGGTTTCGGAATGAACACTGAAGCTTTCTTT. It is translated as CASSVGFGMNTEAFF.

The J gene is TRBJ1-4, the V gene TRBV15, with D unclear. CDR1 is LNHNV and CDR2 is YYDKDF in the germline V gene (reference sequence). Trimming cost V 6 bases and J 0 bases, with 5 bases left between them. This CDR3 is 13 amino acids long. The CDR3 nucleotides read TGTGCCACCAGAGGCACAACTAATGAAAAACTGTTTTTT. It yields the protein CATRGTTNEKLFF.

The J gene is TRBJ2-1, the V gene TRBV19; D is tentatively TRBD1 or TRBD2 (5 bases each). CDR3 length: 13 amino acids. The V end lost 6 bases, the J end lost 6 bases, and 12 bases lay between the germline ends. Germline V gives CDR1 LNHDA, CDR2 SQIVND (reference sequence). CDR3 protein: CASSDRDRNEQFF. CDR3 DNA sequence: TGTGCCAGTAGCGACCGGGACCGCAATGAGCAGTTCTTC. Together with reference TRBV19 and TRBJ2-1, the CDR3 gives the full variable domain: DGGITQSPKYLFRKEGQNVTLSCEQNLNHDAMYWYRQDPGQGLRLIYYSQIVNDFQKGDIAEGYSVSREKKESFPLTVTSAQKNPTAFYLCASSDRDRNEQFFGPGTRLTVL.

The CDR3 DNA is TGTGCCAGCAGCTTAGTGCCCAGGGGAGAATATGGCTACACCTTC. Translating it yields CASSLVPRGEYGYTF. The chain has TRBV7-8 and TRBJ1-2; possible D gene TRBD1, 6 bases. CDR1 is SGHVS and CDR2 is FQNEAQ in the germline V gene. The CDR3 covers 15 residues. V dropped 1 base and J dropped 5 bases, with 14 bases sitting between them.

This chain connects TRBV18 to TRBJ1-3; unclear D gene. The CDR3 spans 14 residues. With 0 bases removed from V and 4 bases from J, the gap between germline ends came to 7 bases. Germline values: CDR1 KGHSH, CDR2 LQKENI. This CDR3 reads CASSPPGLGNTIYF. The CDR3 DNA reads TGTGCCAGCTCACCACCCGGGCTCGGAAACACCATATATTTT.

The gene calls are TRBV11-2 and TRBJ1-2; D gene ambiguous. V was clipped by 3 bases and J by 1 base, with 6 bases between them. CDR1 and CDR2 from the germline V gene are SGHAT and FQNNGV. This CDR3 comprises 13 residues. CDR3 region: CASSLSGNYGYTF. CDR3 coding DNA: TGTGCCAGCAGCTTGTCGGGTAACTATGGCTACACCTTC.

This chain connects TRBV9 to TRBJ1-2; D may be TRBD1 (5 bases). There are 14 residues in the CDR3. Per germline, CDR1 SGDLS and CDR2 YYNGEE. Deletions cut 4 bases from V and 0 bases from J, with 10 bases between. CDR3: CASSSGRTNYGYTF. The CDR3 nucleotides read TGTGCCAGCAGCTCGGGACGGACTAACTATGGCTACACCTTC.

The V and J genes are TRBV6-6 and TRBJ2-7, with 7 bases matching TRBD2. The CDR3 covers 15 residues. Germline lookup yields CDR1 MNHNY and CDR2 SVGAGI (reference sequence). V dropped 7 bases and J dropped 6; count of bases not matched to a gene: 15. The CDR3, as DNA: TGTGCCAGCACCGACCGGGACTACACCTTCAGCGAGCAGTACTTC. Amino acids: CASTDRDYTFSEQYF.

The CDR3 loop reads CSVDANYGYTF. CDR3 bases: TGCAGTGTCGACGCGAACTATGGCTACACCTTC. The J gene is TRBJ1-2, the V gene TRBV20-1, with D uncertain. V was trimmed by 7 bases and J by 2 bases, leaving 8 bases between them. CDR3 length: 11 amino acids. CDR1 is DFQATT, CDR2 SNEGSKA, per germline (reference sequence).

The rearrangement uses TRBV7-3 and TRBJ2-1; the match to TRBD1 covers 10 bases. The CDR3 extends over 16 amino acids. Germline V CDR1 and CDR2: SGHTA, FQGTGA. With 5 bases clipped from V and 7 bases from J, the junction kept 11 bases outside the gene matches. The CDR3 reads CASSQNRDRGKNEQFF. The CDR3 DNA reads as TGTGCCAGCAGCCAAAACCGGGACAGGGGTAAAAATGAGCAGTTCTTC.

This clone was counted between two and nine times. V gene TRBV5-6 combines with J gene TRBJ2-7, with a weak D call TRBD2 (6 bases). V dropped 0 bases and J dropped 1 base, with 8 bases sitting between them. The germline V gene encodes CDR1 SGHDT and CDR2 YYEEEE. There are 14 residues in the CDR3. The CDR3 sequence: CASSLDAGSYEQYF. The CDR3 DNA reads TGTGCCAGCAGCTTGGACGCGGGGTCCTACGAGCAGTACTTC.

This clone was observed a few times. This sample includes further DNA sequences coding for the same CDR3. V is TRBV3-1 (or the pseudogene TRBV3-2) and J is TRBJ2-7; no firm D call. The germline CDR1 and CDR2 sequences are LGHDT and YNNKEL (reference sequence). The CDR3 has 12 amino acids. Between the trimmed V and J ends, which lost 1 base and 6 bases, there was a span of 7 bases. CDR3 residues: CASSQAESEQYF. The CDR3 DNA is TGTGCCAGCAGCCAAGCGGAATCCGAGCAGTACTTC.

The V and J genes are TRBV15 and TRBJ1-6; 11 bases line up with TRBD1. The V gene's germline CDR1 is LNHNV and CDR2 YYDKDF (reference sequence). The CDR3 length is 16 residues. Germline trimming cut 4 bases from V and 10 bases from J; bases unmatched to any gene: 9. The CDR3 nucleotides are TGTGCCACCAGCAAAGAACGGGACAGGGGGACCTCACCCCTCCACTTT. This encodes CATSKERDRGTSPLHF. Supplemented by reference TRBV15 and TRBJ1-6, the full variable domain reads DAMVIQNPRYQVTQFGKPVTLSCSQTLNHNVMYWYQQKSSQAPKLLFHYYDKDFNNEADTPDNFQSRRPNTSFCFLDIRSPGLGDTAMYLCATSKERDRGTSPLHFGNGTRLTVT.

This chain uses TRBV7-2 with TRBJ1-6; D is uncertain. The V gene's germline CDR1 is SGHTA and CDR2 FQGNSA. Trimming pared 5 bases from V and 9 bases from J, leaving 11 bases between. This CDR3 comprises 13 residues. The CDR3 is CASSPALASPLHF. DNA for the CDR3: TGTGCCAGCAGCCCCGCCCTAGCTTCACCCCTCCACTTT.

The V gene is TRBV6-6, the J gene TRBJ1-4; TRBD1 might be the D (6 bases). The CDR3 loop spans 16 amino acids. Looked up from germline, CDR1 is MNHNY and CDR2 is SVGAGI (reference sequence). V was pared by 0 bases and J by 7 bases, with 15 bases between. This CDR3 is CASSYSLGQRVEKLFF. The CDR3 nucleotides are TGTGCCAGCAGTTACTCTTTGGGACAACGCGTTGAAAAACTGTTTTTT.

This chain links TRBV5-1 with TRBJ2-7; D is unclear. CDR1 is SGHRS and CDR2 is YFSETQ in the germline V gene. Trimming took off 0 bases at V and 2 bases at J, with 12 bases between the two ends. The CDR3 sequence is 15 residues long. This chain's CDR3 is CASSLATRLTYEQYF. The CDR3 region has the DNA TGCGCCAGCAGCTTGGCCACGAGATTAACCTACGAGCAGTACTTC.

V usage is TRBV10-3 and J usage is TRBJ1-5, with 7 bases that match TRBD1. There are 15 residues in the CDR3. The ends lost 0 bases at V and 7 bases at J; junction bases unmatched: 6. CDR1 is ENHRY and CDR2 is SYGVKD in the germline V gene. This CDR3 reads CAISESQGTRQPQHF. The CDR3 coding sequence is TGTGCCATCAGTGAGTCACAGGGGACTCGACAGCCCCAGCATTTT.

This clone is a singleton in its sample. The chain combines TRBV18 with TRBJ2-1; 15 positions match TRBD2. CDR1 is KGHSH, CDR2 LQKENI, per germline. CDR3 size: 17 residues. V trimming: 3 bases; J trimming: 7 bases; junction bases outside the gene matches: 7. The CDR3 DNA sequence: TGTGCCAGCTCACCGACGGGACTAGCGGGAGGAGGAAATGAGCAGTTCTTC. Amino acid sequence: CASSPTGLAGGGNEQFF.

The chain combines TRBV7-7 with TRBJ2-1; D possibly matches TRBD1 or TRBD2 (5 bases each). The germline V gene has CDR1 SSHAT and CDR2 FNYEAQ (reference sequence). This CDR3 comprises 14 residues. Trimming cost V 0 bases and J 3 bases, with 6 bases left between them. The CDR3 nucleotides are TGTGCCAGCAGCTTAGCGGGGGACTACAATGAGCAGTTCTTC. Amino acid sequence: CASSLAGDYNEQFF.

The rearrangement links TRBV28 to TRBJ1-5, with TRBD1 identical over 7 bases. J was trimmed by 6 bases and V by 4 bases; bases with no gene match: 9. CDR3 length equals 15 residues. Germline CDR1 reads MDHEN; CDR2 reads SYDVKM. Written as DNA, the CDR3 is TGTGCCAGCAGTTCCTTGGACAGGAGTGCTCAGCCCCAGCATTTT. Residues: CASSSLDRSAQPQHF.

The chain uses TRBV2 and TRBJ1-5, with a possible D match to TRBD1 (6 bases). Trimming took off 5 bases at V and 6 bases at J, with 14 bases between the two ends. The germline V gene encodes CDR1 SNHLY and CDR2 FYNNEI. The CDR3 extends over 14 amino acids. Here the CDR3 reads CASSIGGRVQPQHF. DNA for the CDR3: TGTGCCAGCAGTATTGGGGGGCGTGTTCAGCCCCAGCATTTT.